This T cell receptor (beta chain) was captured in a study of T cell changes during pregnancy in multiple sclerosis. The germline V gene has CDR1 SGDLS and CDR2 YYNGEE. This CDR3 has 15 amino acids. The germline V and J ends were trimmed by 2 bases and 0 bases, with 9 bases remaining between them. Sequenced by immunoSEQ multiplex PCR; TCRdb stores in-frame clones only, minus some. This sample yields around 44,000 clones, of which 90% to 95% are seen a single time; 7.5% to 9.5% belongs to the top ten. Here the sequenced sample was CD8+ T cells from peripheral blood mononuclear cells, taken in the third trimester of pregnancy. V and J are TRBV9 and TRBJ1-3, with D possibly matching TRBD1 (6 bases). The source of this sequence is a female donor with multiple sclerosis, enrolled in a pregnancy study. In nucleotides, the CDR3 is TGTGCCAGCAGCGTGGGGGCCCCCTCTGGAAACACCATATATTTT. This translates into CASSVGAPSGNTIYF.